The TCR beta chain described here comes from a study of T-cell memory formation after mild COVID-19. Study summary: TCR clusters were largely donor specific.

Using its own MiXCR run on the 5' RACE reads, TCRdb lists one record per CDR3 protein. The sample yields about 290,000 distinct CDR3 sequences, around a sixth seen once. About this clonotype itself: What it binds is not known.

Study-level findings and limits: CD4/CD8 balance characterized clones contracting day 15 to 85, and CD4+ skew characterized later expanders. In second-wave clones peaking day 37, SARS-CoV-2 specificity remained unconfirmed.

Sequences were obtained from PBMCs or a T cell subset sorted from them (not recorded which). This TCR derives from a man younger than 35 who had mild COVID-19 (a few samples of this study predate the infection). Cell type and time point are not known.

CDR3 coding DNA: TGTGCCAGCAGTTTCGCAGGGGGCTTACATTCACCCCTCCACTTT. This encodes CASSFAGGLHSPLHF. The chain has TRBV27 and TRBJ1-6; 8 bases fit TRBD1. Germline V lookup: CDR1 MNHEY, CDR2 SMNVEV (reference sequence). The CDR3 has 15 residues. With 3 bases clipped from V and 8 bases from J, the junction kept 6 bases outside the gene matches.